These 17 T cell receptor beta chains were sequenced from one sample in a study of a mutant IDH1 vaccine in newly diagnosed glioma. Their antigens remain unidentified. Assay used: immunoSEQ multiplex PCR; TCRdb lists only in-frame clones, some missing. The repertoire consists of tens of thousands of clones, with roughly four fifths occurring once and the leading ten covering around 5%. Time point reported: week 47, end of study. Vaccination used 300 ug of mutant IDH1 20-mer peptide per dose, with topical imiquimod. This specimen was PBMCs, taken from a glioma patient whose treatment included an IDH1 peptide vaccine. The origin of the receptors is a man aged 35 to 55 with glioma.

V is TRBV10-1 and J is TRBJ2-2; TRBD1 might be the D (5 bases). The CDR3 covers 15 residues. Germline V gene sequence: CDR1 WNHNN, CDR2 SYGVQD (reference sequence). V was pared by 4 bases and J by 0 bases, with 9 bases between. This CDR3 reads CASSVGPPNTGELFF. Written as DNA, the CDR3 is TGCGCCAGCAGTGTGGGGCCCCCGAACACCGGGGAGCTGTTTTTT.

This clone was counted once. V gene TRBV7-2 combines with J gene TRBJ2-3; D not certain. The V end lost 3 bases, the J end lost 2 bases, and 6 bases lay between the germline ends. The CDR3 covers 13 residues. Germline CDR1 is SGHTA and CDR2 is FQGNSA. CDR3 sequence: CASSLFPTDTQYF. The CDR3 region has the DNA TGTGCCAGCAGCTTGTTCCCCACAGATACGCAGTATTTT.

V usage is TRBV11-2 and J usage is TRBJ1-1; weak D call: TRBD1 (6 bases). The CDR3 loop spans 15 amino acids. V was trimmed by 1 base and J by 1 base, leaving 10 bases between them. CDR1 is SGHAT, CDR2 FQNNGV, per germline. This CDR3 is CASSLVGHWNTEAFF. Here the CDR3 DNA reads TGTGCCAGCAGCTTAGTGGGACACTGGAACACTGAAGCTTTCTTT.

V usage is TRBV28 and J usage is TRBJ2-1, with D perhaps TRBD2 (6 bases). With 2 bases removed from V and 5 bases from J, the gap between germline ends came to 13 bases. Looked up from germline, CDR1 is MDHEN and CDR2 is SYDVKM. CDR3 size: 15 residues. CDR3 in DNA: TGTGCCAGCAGTTTAAGGGCTAGCGCTAACAATGAGCAGTTCTTC. As protein: CASSLRASANNEQFF.

V and J are TRBV5-1 and TRBJ2-3; 8 bases fit TRBD1. The germline CDR1 and CDR2 sequences are SGHRS and YFSETQ. The trim removed 2 bases at V and 5 bases at J, leaving 4 bases unmatched. The CDR3 length is 14 residues. CDR3 DNA sequence: TGCGCCAGCAGCTTCGGACAGGGTAGAGATACGCAGTATTTT. Its protein product is CASSFGQGRDTQYF.

The chain carries TRBV6-5 and TRBJ2-7, with unresolved D. CDR1 and CDR2 from the germline V gene are MNHEY and SVGAGI. Trimming took off 4 bases at V and 2 bases at J, with 6 bases between the two ends. This CDR3 has 12 residues. The CDR3 is CASSSYTYEQYF. The CDR3 DNA sequence: TGTGCCAGCAGTTCTTACACCTACGAGCAGTACTTC.

This chain joins TRBV4-1 and TRBJ2-1; 8 bases line up with TRBD1. Trimming took 1 base from V and 9 from J; bases not matched to a gene: 5. CDR1 is MGHRA and CDR2 is YSYEKL in the germline V gene. CDR3 length: 14 residues. In nucleotides, the CDR3 is TGCGCCAGCAGCCAAGGGCAGGGGGCTGGTGAGCAGTTCTTC. This translates into CASSQGQGAGEQFF.

This clone is a singleton in its sample. This chain uses TRBV19 with TRBJ1-1; D remains ambiguous. CDR3 length equals 14 residues. Trimming left V 3 bases short and J 6 bases short, with 14 bases between. CDR1 and CDR2 (germline): LNHDA, SQIVND (reference sequence). The CDR3 protein is CASSMISGVAEAFF. The CDR3 DNA is TGTGCCAGTAGTATGATATCGGGAGTCGCTGAAGCTTTCTTT.

The chain has TRBV9 and TRBJ1-5, with TRBD1 as a possible D gene (6 bases). V was shortened by 4 bases and J by 13 bases, with 18 bases between the two germline ends. Looked up from germline, CDR1 is SGDLS and CDR2 is YYNGEE. This CDR3 has 13 residues. CDR3 protein: CASSLGARGGQHF. The CDR3 DNA follows: TGTGCCAGCAGCCTGGGGGCTAGGGGTGGTCAGCATTTT. Complete variable domain (other parts from reference TRBV9 and TRBJ1-5): DSGVTQTPKHLITATGQRVTLRCSPRSGDLSVYWYQQSLDQGLQFLIQYYNGEERAKGNILERFSAQQFPDLHSELNLSSLELGDSALYFCASSLGARGGQHFGDGTRLSIL.

The chain is built from TRBV4-2 and TRBJ1-2; D gene ambiguous. CDR1 and CDR2 from the germline V gene are LGHNA and YNFKEQ. V dropped 1 base and J dropped 6 bases, with 15 bases sitting between them. This CDR3 spans 15 amino acids. The CDR3: CASSQVDVTANGYTF. The CDR3 coding sequence is TGTGCCAGCAGCCAAGTGGACGTAACGGCGAATGGCTACACCTTC.

The chain recombines TRBV5-6 with TRBJ1-1; no definite D call. This CDR3 spans 13 amino acids. V was pared by 2 bases and J by 2 bases, with 7 bases between. The germline gives CDR1 SGHDT, CDR2 YYEEEE. The CDR3 loop reads CASSLRRNTEAFF. For the CDR3, the DNA is TGTGCCAGCAGCTTAAGACGAAACACTGAAGCTTTCTTT.

The chain combines TRBV6-5 with TRBJ1-2; D remains unclear. This CDR3 contains 13 residues. Germline CDR1 reads MNHEY; CDR2 reads SVGAGI. V shed 6 bases and J shed 4 bases, with 12 bases lying between them. CDR3 residues: CASSPYPGYGYTF. The CDR3 bases are TGTGCCAGCAGCCCCTATCCTGGCTATGGCTACACCTTC.

V usage is TRBV6-6 and J usage is TRBJ1-2; unclear D gene. The CDR3 sequence is 15 residues long. The germline gives CDR1 MNHNY, CDR2 SVGAGI (reference sequence). Trimming pared 0 bases from V and 4 bases from J, leaving 12 bases between. The CDR3 nucleotides read TGTGCCAGCAGTTACTCGATCATGACTGCCTATGGCTACACCTTC. Amino acid sequence: CASSYSIMTAYGYTF.

This clone was seen more than once but under ten times. The chain has TRBV21-1 and TRBJ2-3; the listed D gene, TRBD2, was not tested against the DNA. TRBV21-1 is designated a pseudogene. This CDR3 spans 18 amino acids. CDR3 region: CASSKGRVAGGGADTQYF. CDR3 DNA: TGTGCCAGCAGCAAAGGCAGGGTAGCGGGGGGAGGGGCAGATACGCAGTATTTT.

Regarding this clone: At the DNA level, this CDR3 is encoded by other sequences in the same sample as well. V and J are TRBV19 and TRBJ2-7; 7 positions agree with TRBD1. Germline-derived CDR1 and CDR2 are LNHDA and SQIVND (reference sequence). The CDR3 is 12 residues long. With 10 bases clipped from V and 8 bases from J, the junction kept 11 bases outside the gene matches. CDR3 DNA: TGTGCCACTCAAGAGGGGGCGGCTCAGCAGTACTTC. Translation: CATQEGAAQQYF.

The chain employs TRBV7-2 and TRBJ2-1, with D hard to call. V was clipped by 4 bases and J by 5 bases, with 18 bases between them. The CDR3 runs to 16 residues. Germline-derived CDR1 and CDR2 are SGHTA and FQGNSA. The CDR3 sequence: CASSSAPISNHNEQFF. CDR3 coding DNA: TGTGCCAGCAGCTCCGCGCCCATATCCAACCACAATGAGCAGTTCTTC.

The sample holds a few counts of this clone. The chain joins TRBV2 to TRBJ1-5; tentative D call: TRBD1 (5 bases). The V gene lost 0 bases and the J gene lost 6 bases, with 15 bases spanning the gap. The V gene's germline CDR1 is SNHLY and CDR2 FYNNEI. CDR3 length equals 16 residues. DNA for the CDR3: TGTGCCAGCAGTGAAGCGAGGACGCAGGGAAGTCAGCCCCAGCATTTT. This translates into CASSEARTQGSQPQHF.